The text below deals with one T cell receptor beta chain. Its antigen is unidentified. This specimen comes from a study of a mutant IDH1 vaccine in newly diagnosed glioma. Study background: Patients, over weeks 1, 3, 5, 7, 11, 15, 19 and 23, received a total of eight vaccinations. Vaccinations were initiated 4-6 weeks following radiotherapy alone, or were given together with temozolomide cycles. Patients arrived already treated with radiotherapy, temozolomide, or both, most having had both.

Time point noted: week 11, during vaccination. Each dose delivered 300 ug of mutant IDH1 20-mer peptide subcutaneously with imiquimod. TCRdb's table, derived via immunoSEQ multiplex PCR, lists solely in-frame clones and lacks some. Among 50,000 to 60,000 clones listed, around nine tenths were seen once. Germline CDR1 and CDR2: WSHSY and SAAADI. Trimming removed 8 bases at V and 2 bases at J, with 15 bases between. The CDR3 totals 14 residues. Here the sequenced sample was PBMCs, taken from a glioma patient whose treatment included an IDH1 peptide vaccine. The rearrangement joins TRBV10-2 to TRBJ2-5; D is possibly TRBD1 (5 bases). The receptor was derived from a man aged 45-60 years with glioma. The CDR3 reads CASDDSLVQETQYF. CDR3 nucleotides: TGCGCCAGCGATGACAGCCTAGTGCAAGAGACCCAGTACTTC.